Each of the 22 T cell receptor beta chains below was sequenced from the same sample in a study of beta chain features in type 1 diabetes. Their cognate antigens are unknown. Study conclusions and caveats: Across all four CD4+ subsets, people with type 1 diabetes showed modestly shorter TCRB CDR3s.

Reverse transcribing all isolated RNA meant expressed TCRB transcripts were sequenced. Clones were read by immunoSEQ multiplex PCR, and TCRdb kept only the in-frame ones, dropping some. The repertoire holds roughly 340,000 clones, with roughly 14% as singletons. The specimen sequenced was naive CD4+ T cells from blood. The origin of the receptors is a woman aged 18-29 years with type 1 diabetes.

The V and J genes are TRBV5-1 and TRBJ2-1; a weak D match, TRBD2 (6 bases). The CDR3 is 15 residues long. The germline V gene encodes CDR1 SGHRS and CDR2 YFSETQ. V lost 3 bases, J lost 0 bases, and 10 bases lay in between. CDR3 sequence reads: CASSWTISSYNEQFF. DNA of the CDR3: TGCGCCAGCAGCTGGACTATTAGCTCCTACAATGAGCAGTTCTTC.

V gene TRBV11-1 combines with J gene TRBJ2-1; 9 nucleotides agree with TRBD2. CDR3 length: 14 residues. Trimming cost V 8 bases and J 9 bases; bases outside gene matches: 11. Looked up from germline, CDR1 is SGHAT and CDR2 is FQDESV (reference sequence). The CDR3 region is CASGSRGGRGEQFF. The CDR3, as DNA: TGTGCCAGCGGCTCGCGGGGGGGGCGGGGTGAGCAGTTCTTC.

The chain recombines TRBV7-2 with TRBJ2-7, with no clear D. Germline V gives CDR1 SGHTA, CDR2 FQGNSA. The CDR3 is 13 amino acids. Trimming removed 5 bases from V and 6 bases from J, with 14 bases in between. This CDR3 is CASSPTPTREQYF. Here the CDR3 DNA reads TGTGCCAGCAGCCCTACCCCAACTCGCGAGCAGTACTTC.

This clone was observed a handful of times. J is TRBJ2-7 and V is TRBV7-2; D might be TRBD2 (6 bases). V was cut by 1 base and J by 3 bases, with 10 bases left in between. The germline gives CDR1 SGHTA, CDR2 FQGNSA. The CDR3 extends over 14 amino acids. The CDR3 DNA reads TGTGCCAGCAGCTTAGGGCGGGAAAGCTACGAGCAGTACTTC. Translating gives CASSLGRESYEQYF. The full variable domain, with the rest looked up from reference TRBV7-2 and TRBJ2-7, is GAGVSQSPSNKVTEKGKDVELRCDPISGHTALYWYRQSLGQGLEFLIYFQGNSAPDKSGLPSDRFSAERTGGSVSTLTIQRTQQEDSAVYLCASSLGRESYEQYFGPGTRLTVT.

The CDR3 DNA is TGTGCCAGCAGTACCGGGACTAAATACACCGGGGAGCTGTTTTTT. Its protein is CASSTGTKYTGELFF. The chain joins TRBV27 to TRBJ2-2; TRBD2 matches 7 bases. V shed 5 bases, J shed 3 bases, and the junction held 6 bases outside the gene matches. The CDR3 contains 15 residues. Germline lookup yields CDR1 MNHEY and CDR2 SMNVEV (reference sequence).

V is TRBV29-1 and J is TRBJ2-5, with D possibly being TRBD2 (6 bases). Germline V gives CDR1 SQVTM, CDR2 ANQGSEA. The V end lost 2 bases, the J end lost 3 bases, and 7 bases lay between the germline ends. This CDR3 has 12 amino acids. DNA of the CDR3: TGCAGCGTTGAACGGACTAAAGAGACCCAGTACTTC. Translation: CSVERTKETQYF.

The V gene is TRBV27, the J gene TRBJ2-3; TRBD2 matches at 7 bases. The CDR3 loop spans 16 amino acids. J lost 2 bases, V lost 5 bases, and 10 bases had no gene match. The V gene's germline CDR1 is MNHEY and CDR2 SMNVEV (reference sequence). The CDR3 DNA sequence: TGTGCCAGCAGTACAATGACTAGCAGCTACACAGATACGCAGTATTTT. It specifies CASSTMTSSYTDTQYF.

The rearrangement joins TRBV5-1 to TRBJ2-7, with 8 bases lining up with TRBD2. The CDR3 is made up of 14 amino acids. Trimming took 0 bases from V and 3 from J; bases not matched to a gene: 2. Germline V CDR1 and CDR2: SGHRS, YFSETQ. The DNA of the CDR3 is TGCGCCAGCAGCTTGGAACTAGCGGTCTACGAGCAGTACTTC. Translation: CASSLELAVYEQYF. The full variable domain, its missing parts supplied by reference TRBV5-1 and TRBJ2-7, is KAGVTQTPRYLIKTRGQQVTLSCSPISGHRSVSWYQQTPGQGLQFLFEYFSETQRNKGNFPGRFSGRQFSNSRSEMNVSTLELGDSALYLCASSLELAVYEQYFGPGTRLTVT.

The CDR3 DNA follows: TGTGCCAGCAGCTTCGGGTCTTCGGGACAGGGATACGAGCAGTACTTC. Its translation: CASSFGSSGQGYEQYF. This chain uses TRBV7-9 with TRBJ2-7; 9 nucleotides agree with TRBD1. The CDR3 contains 16 residues. The J segment lost 4 bases and the V segment lost 3 bases, leaving 10 bases of the junction unmatched. In germline, CDR1 is SEHNR, CDR2 FQNEAQ (reference sequence). Together with reference TRBV7-9 and TRBJ2-7, the CDR3 gives the full variable domain: DTGVSQNPRHKITKRGQNVTFRCDPISEHNRLYWYRQTLGQGPEFLTYFQNEAQLEKSRLLSDRFSAERPKGSFSTLEIQRTEQGDSAMYLCASSFGSSGQGYEQYFGPGTRLTVT.

This clone came up a few times. This sequence joins TRBV30 and TRBJ2-5; perhaps TRBD2 as D (6 bases). The CDR3 is made up of 15 amino acids. In germline, CDR1 is GTSNPN, CDR2 SVGIG (reference sequence). Trimming shortened V by 3 bases and J by 0 bases, and 14 bases separated the two germline ends. In DNA form, the CDR3 reads TGTGCCTGGAGGCGGGTTGGAGGGGACCAAGAGACCCAGTACTTC. Its protein is CAWRRVGGDQETQYF.

The J gene is TRBJ1-2, the V gene TRBV18; 10 bases are shared with TRBD1. This CDR3 comprises 16 residues. The germline gives CDR1 KGHSH, CDR2 LQKENI. Losses at the gene ends were 5 bases for V and 3 bases for J; bases not matched to a gene: 9. The CDR3 sequence is CASSSPGQGMHYGYTF. CDR3 DNA: TGTGCCAGCTCATCTCCGGGACAGGGGATGCACTATGGCTACACCTTC.

Only a few counts were recorded for this clone. V and J are TRBV7-9 and TRBJ2-2, with 9 bases aligning to TRBD1. V trimming: 10 bases; J trimming: 6 bases; junction bases outside the gene matches: 15. This CDR3 contains 16 residues. CDR1 is SEHNR, CDR2 FQNEAQ, per germline (reference sequence). This CDR3 reads CATNSWDRASAGELFF. CDR3 DNA: TGTGCCACCAACTCCTGGGACAGGGCTTCGGCCGGGGAGCTGTTTTTT.

This clone was counted a few times. The chain carries TRBV5-4 and TRBJ1-1; 12 bases agree with TRBD1. V lost 3 bases and J lost 5; bases outside the gene matches: 2. The CDR3 spans 14 residues. Germline CDR1 reads SGHNT; CDR2 reads YYREEE (reference sequence). CDR3 loop: CASSSGQGATEAFF. CDR3 nucleotide sequence: TGTGCCAGCAGCTCGGGACAGGGGGCGACTGAAGCTTTCTTT. The entire variable domain, with the rest obtained from reference TRBV5-4 and TRBJ1-1, is as follows: ETGVTQSPTHLIKTRGQQVTLRCSSQSGHNTVSWYQQALGQGPQFIFQYYREEENGRGNFPPRFSGLQFPNYSSELNVNALELDDSALYLCASSSGQGATEAFFGQGTRLTVV.

This clone was picked up a small number of times. The chain's CDR3 is CASSPRVAGASYEQYV. The CDR3 nucleotides are TGTGCCAGCAGCCCCCGGGTAGCGGGAGCCTCTTACGAGCAGTACGTC. This chain connects TRBV7-9 to TRBJ2-7, with 9 bases fitting TRBD2. V trimming: 5 bases; J trimming: 4 bases; junction bases outside the gene matches: 12. The CDR3 has 16 residues. Germline loops: CDR1 SEHNR, CDR2 FQNEAQ (reference sequence).

This chain uses TRBV6-5 with TRBJ1-2, with D unclear. V lost 2 bases, J lost 5 bases, and 9 bases lay in between. Germline CDR1 reads MNHEY; CDR2 reads SVGAGI. The CDR3 is made up of 13 amino acids. In nucleotides, the CDR3 is TGTGCCAGCAGTTACGACTTAGGTTATGGCTACACCTTC. Protein sequence: CASSYDLGYGYTF.

The chain links TRBV9 to TRBJ2-7; 11 bases are shared with TRBD2. Germline lookup yields CDR1 SGDLS and CDR2 YYNGEE. CDR3 size: 17 residues. V was clipped by 0 bases and J by 4 bases; unmatched bases: 9. The CDR3 DNA is TGTGCCAGCAGCGTAGGGGGACTAGCGGCCAAGCCATACGAGCAGTACTTC. Its protein product is CASSVGGLAAKPYEQYF.

This chain uses TRBV27 with TRBJ2-1; D is possibly TRBD2 (6 bases). CDR1 and CDR2 (germline): MNHEY, SMNVEV (reference sequence). This CDR3 has 14 amino acids. The ends were cut back, 5 bases at V and 5 bases at J, with 13 bases in the middle. CDR3 coding DNA: TGTGCCAGCAGTCCCCGACTAGTGCACAATGAGCAGTTCTTC. Its protein product is CASSPRLVHNEQFF.

This clone came up a few times. The genes are TRBV6-1 and TRBJ2-6; 7 nucleotides match TRBD2. Germline CDR1 is MNHNS and CDR2 is SASEGT. The CDR3 spans 15 residues. V was pared by 8 bases and J by 2 bases, with 6 bases of the junction left unmatched. In DNA form, the CDR3 reads TGTGCCAGCTGGCAGGCGGGGGCTGGGGCCAACGTCCTGACTTTC. It is translated as CASWQAGAGANVLTF.

A few counts support this clone. The chain employs TRBV28 and TRBJ2-7; 10 positions match TRBD2. This CDR3 region has 16 residues. The germline V gene has CDR1 MDHEN and CDR2 SYDVKM. Germline trimming cut 3 bases from V and 3 bases from J; bases unmatched to any gene: 8. The CDR3 here is CASSLGELAGLYEQYF. CDR3 nucleotides: TGTGCCAGCAGTTTGGGGGAACTAGCGGGACTCTACGAGCAGTACTTC.

The CDR3 loop is CASSLPGLAKEQYF. The CDR3 DNA sequence: TGTGCCAGCAGTCTCCCTGGACTAGCGAAGGAGCAGTACTTC. The chain combines TRBV28 with TRBJ2-7, with TRBD2 matching over 9 bases. The CDR3 has 14 amino acids. Unmatched junction bases numbered 9, after V lost 5 bases and J lost 7 bases. Germline V gene lookup returns CDR1 MDHEN and CDR2 SYDVKM.

The CDR3 DNA reads TGTGCCAGCTCATCGCTGACAGGGCCCCACCAAGAGACCCAGTACTTC. The encoded protein is CASSSLTGPHQETQYF. The chain combines TRBV18 with TRBJ2-5, with 7 nucleotides matching TRBD1. Trimming removed 5 bases from V and 0 bases from J; junction bases left unmatched: 9. The CDR3 runs 16 residues. Germline V gene sequence: CDR1 KGHSH, CDR2 LQKENI.

This clone has just a few counts. The rearrangement links TRBV2 to TRBJ2-1; the match to TRBD2 covers 12 bases. The ends lost 6 bases at V and 0 bases at J; junction bases unmatched: 9. The CDR3 is made up of 18 amino acids. The germline CDR1 and CDR2 sequences are SNHLY and FYNNEI. The chain's CDR3 is CASRTGTSGSSSYNEQFF. As DNA, the CDR3 is TGTGCCAGCAGAACCGGGACTAGCGGGTCTAGCTCCTACAATGAGCAGTTCTTC.